The following is a T cell receptor beta chain sequence with its context. Its specificity is not known. The data were taken from a study of siplizumab effects on memory and regulatory T cells. Assayed TCR templates numbered about 10^5 for each sample. This table comes from immunoSEQ multiplex PCR, and its TCRdb copy is limited to in-frame clones, with some not included. This repertoire shows 50,000 to 70,000 clones, just over 95% found once; its top ten account for around 0.093%. Whole-study findings and limits: Alloreactive CD4+ clones that could be mapped were on average about 74% Treg-derived with siplizumab, against approximately 30% in controls. Sequences below about 10^-5 frequency were poorly captured, limiting mapping of alloreactive clones.

V was trimmed by 4 bases and J by 3 bases, leaving 7 bases between them. The CDR3 is 14 amino acids. Germline values: CDR1 SNHLY, CDR2 FYNNEI. Sequencing was performed on naive CD8+ T cells sorted from blood. The clonotype originates from a human donor in good health. This chain connects TRBV2 to TRBJ1-6; the D gene is possibly TRBD1 (5 bases). The CDR3 DNA sequence: TGTGCCAGCAGTGGGGGGGACTATAATTCACCCCTCCACTTT. Translating it yields CASSGGDYNSPLHF.